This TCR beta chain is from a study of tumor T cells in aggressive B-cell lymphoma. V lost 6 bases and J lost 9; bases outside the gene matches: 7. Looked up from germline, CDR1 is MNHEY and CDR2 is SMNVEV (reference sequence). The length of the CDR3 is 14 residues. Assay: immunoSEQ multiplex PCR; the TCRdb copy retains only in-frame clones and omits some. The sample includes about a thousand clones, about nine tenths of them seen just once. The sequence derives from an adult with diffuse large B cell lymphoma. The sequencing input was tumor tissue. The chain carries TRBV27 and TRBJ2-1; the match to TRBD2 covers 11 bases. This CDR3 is CASRVAGGPSEQFF. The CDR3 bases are TGTGCCAGCAGGGTAGCGGGAGGGCCGAGTGAGCAGTTCTTC.